This TCR beta chain was identified during a study of T cells in Graves' hyperthyroidism and ophthalmopathy. The CDR3 has 17 amino acids. Germline lookup yields CDR1 DFQATT and CDR2 SNEGSKA (reference sequence). With 0 bases clipped from V and 6 bases from J, the junction kept 12 bases outside the gene matches. This clonotype appeared many times. Amplification of TCR beta CDR3 regions used RNA as the template. HTBI primers drove first-round RT-PCR of the TCR CDR3. TCRdb ran MiXCR on the multiplex PCR reads and lists one entry per CDR3 protein. This table holds 250,000 to 300,000 distinct CDR3 sequences, over 12% found once. Uncontrolled infection, other autoimmune disease, pregnancy and lactation each barred patients from inclusion.

The chain links TRBV20-1 to TRBJ2-1; 9 nucleotides agree with TRBD2. This clonotype was sampled from a woman aged 45 to 65 with Graves' hyperthyroidism that later progressed to Graves' ophthalmopathy. The specimen was blood. CDR3 bases: TGCAGTGCTAGAGATCCCCCCCCTAGCGGGAACAGCAATGAGCAGTTCTTC. Amino acid sequence: CSARDPPPSGNSNEQFF.